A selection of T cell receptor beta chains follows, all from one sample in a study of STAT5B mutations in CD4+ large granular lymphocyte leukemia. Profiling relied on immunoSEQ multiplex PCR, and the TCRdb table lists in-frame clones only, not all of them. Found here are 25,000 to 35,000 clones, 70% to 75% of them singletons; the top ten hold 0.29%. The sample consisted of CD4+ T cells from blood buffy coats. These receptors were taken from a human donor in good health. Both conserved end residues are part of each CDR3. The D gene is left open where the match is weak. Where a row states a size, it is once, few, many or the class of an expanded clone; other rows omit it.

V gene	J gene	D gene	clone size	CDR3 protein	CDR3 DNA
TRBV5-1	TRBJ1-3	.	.	CASSFAGVTGNTIYF	TGCGCCAGCAGTTTTGCAGGGGTTACTGGAAACACCATATATTTT
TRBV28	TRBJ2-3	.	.	CASSSQEPARDTQYF	TGTGCCAGCAGCTCTCAGGAACCCGCTCGAGATACGCAGTATTTT
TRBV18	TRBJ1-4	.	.	CASSPIGTATNEKLFF	TGTGCCAGCTCACCTATCGGAACAGCAACTAATGAAAAACTGTTTTTT
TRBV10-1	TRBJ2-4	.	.	CASSWDNVAKNIQYF	TGCGCCAGCAGTTGGGACAACGTAGCCAAAAACATTCAGTACTTC
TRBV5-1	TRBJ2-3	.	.	CASSFMSGGGQGGDTQYF	TGCGCCAGCAGCTTTATGTCGGGTGGCGGGCAGGGCGGAGATACGCAGTATTTT
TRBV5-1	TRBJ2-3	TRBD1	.	CASSSSGTGSTDTQYF	TGCGCCAGCAGCTCCTCCGGGACAGGGAGCACAGATACGCAGTATTTT
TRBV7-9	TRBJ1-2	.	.	CASSLQPSGYTF	TGTGCCAGCAGCTTACAGCCATCCGGCTACACCTTC
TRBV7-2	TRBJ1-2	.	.	CASSRRGREGSNYGYTF	TGTGCCAGCAGCCGACGCGGACGGGAGGGGTCTAACTATGGCTACACCTTC
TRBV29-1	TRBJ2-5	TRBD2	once	CSVVGRGVETQYF	TGCAGCGTTGTAGGGAGGGGTGTAGAGACCCAGTACTTC
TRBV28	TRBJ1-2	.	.	CASSILDSLGYTF	TGTGCCAGCAGCATCCTGGACAGCCTTGGCTACACCTTC
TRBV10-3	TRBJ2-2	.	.	CAISVEQGPGELFF	TGTGCCATCAGTGTTGAACAGGGTCCCGGGGAGCTGTTTTTT
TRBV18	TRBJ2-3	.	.	CASSPVAATDTQYF	TGTGCCAGCTCACCTGTTGCTGCCACAGATACGCAGTATTTT
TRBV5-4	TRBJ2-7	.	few	CASSPDRNRVEQYF	TGTGCCAGCAGCCCTGACAGGAATCGCGTCGAGCAGTACTTC
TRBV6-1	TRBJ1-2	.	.	CASSETGPGNYGYTF	TGTGCCAGCAGTGAAACAGGGCCGGGTAACTATGGCTACACCTTC
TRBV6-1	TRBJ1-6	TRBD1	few	CASSVQGASPLHF	TGTGCCAGCAGTGTACAGGGGGCTTCACCCCTCCACTTT
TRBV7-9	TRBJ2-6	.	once	CASSFSQRGPRSGANVLTF	TGTGCCAGCAGCTTCTCGCAACGGGGGCCCCGCTCTGGGGCCAACGTCCTGACTTTC
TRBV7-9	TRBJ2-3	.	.	CASSFLRTDTQYF	TGTGCCAGCAGCTTCCTGCGGACAGATACGCAGTATTTT
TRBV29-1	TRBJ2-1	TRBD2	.	CSVDSLAGVSSYNEQFF	TGCAGCGTTGATAGTCTAGCGGGCGTTAGCTCCTACAATGAGCAGTTCTTC
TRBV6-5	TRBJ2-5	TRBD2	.	CASRRRGLYQETQYF	TGTGCCAGCAGACGGCGGGGGTTGTACCAAGAGACCCAGTACTTC
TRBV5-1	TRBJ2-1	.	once	CASSLLVGSTYNEQFF	TGCGCCAGCAGCTTGTTGGTCGGGAGTACCTACAATGAGCAGTTCTTC
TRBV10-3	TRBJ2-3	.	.	CAISAKGQADTQYF	TGTGCCATCAGTGCAAAGGGTCAGGCGGATACGCAGTATTTT
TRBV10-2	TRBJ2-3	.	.	CASSRDIYTDTQYF	TGCGCCAGCAGCCGGGACATCTACACAGATACGCAGTATTTT
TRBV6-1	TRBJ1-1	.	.	CASSEVAFYTEAFF	TGTGCCAGCAGTGAAGTAGCCTTTTACACTGAAGCTTTCTTT
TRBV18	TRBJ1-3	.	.	CASSPPGHGNTIYF	TGTGCCAGCTCACCCCCGGGACACGGAAACACCATATATTTT
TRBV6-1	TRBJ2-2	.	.	CASSVQGQNTGELFF	TGTGCCAGCAGTGTACAGGGACAGAACACCGGGGAGCTGTTTTTT
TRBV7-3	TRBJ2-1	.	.	CASSSSGTSYNEQFF	TGTGCCAGCAGCTCTTCGGGTACTTCCTACAATGAGCAGTTCTTC
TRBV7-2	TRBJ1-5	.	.	CASSPGGGGNQPQHF	TGTGCCAGCAGCCCCGGCGGCGGCGGCAATCAGCCCCAGCATTTT
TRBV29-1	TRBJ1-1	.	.	CSIRWGGNTEAFF	TGCAGTATAAGATGGGGAGGGAACACTGAAGCTTTCTTT
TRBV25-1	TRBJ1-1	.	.	CASSAWAGAAVGAEAFF	TGTGCCAGCAGCGCCTGGGCAGGGGCGGCCGTGGGTGCTGAAGCTTTCTTT
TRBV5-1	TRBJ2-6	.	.	CASSLVGISSGANVLTF	TGCGCCAGCAGCTTGGTTGGGATAAGCTCTGGGGCCAACGTCCTGACTTTC
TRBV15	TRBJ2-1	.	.	CATSRVGEQFF	TGTGCCACCAGCAGAGTGGGTGAGCAGTTCTTC
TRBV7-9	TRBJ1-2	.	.	CASSLAVDYGYTF	TGTGCCAGCAGCCTAGCGGTTGACTATGGCTACACCTTC
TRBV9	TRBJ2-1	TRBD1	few	CASSALPGQYNEQFF	TGTGCCAGCAGCGCCCTACCGGGACAGTACAATGAGCAGTTCTTC
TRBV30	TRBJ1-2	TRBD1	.	CAWSGGQESPNYGYTF	TGTGCCTGGAGTGGGGGACAGGAAAGTCCTAACTATGGCTACACCTTC
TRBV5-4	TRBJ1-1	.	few	CASSLELQNTEAFF	TGTGCCAGCAGCTTGGAACTCCAGAACACTGAAGCTTTCTTT
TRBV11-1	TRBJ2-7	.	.	CASSRSGLNYEQYF	TGTGCCAGCAGCCGATCGGGACTGAACTACGAGCAGTACTTC
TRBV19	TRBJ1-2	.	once	CASAKWGRGSNYGYTF	TGTGCCAGTGCTAAGTGGGGCCGGGGCTCTAACTATGGCTACACCTTC
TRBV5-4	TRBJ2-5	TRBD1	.	CASSLDRGRGTQYF	TGTGCCAGCAGCTTGGACAGGGGGCGGGGGACCCAGTACTTC
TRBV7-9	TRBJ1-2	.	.	CASSPFSRFYGYTF	TGTGCCAGCAGCCCTTTTAGCCGGTTCTATGGCTACACCTTC
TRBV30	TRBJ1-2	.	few	CAWRQRDGYTF	TGTGCCTGGAGACAGAGAGATGGCTACACCTTC
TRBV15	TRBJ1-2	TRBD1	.	CATSREDRGGGYTF	TGTGCCACCAGCAGGGAAGACAGGGGAGGTGGCTACACCTTC
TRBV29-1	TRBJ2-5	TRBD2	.	CSVEISGRAIETQYF	TGCAGCGTAGAAATTAGCGGGAGGGCCATAGAGACCCAGTACTTC
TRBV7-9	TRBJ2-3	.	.	CASSLNAQDTQYF	TGTGCCAGCAGCTTGAACGCCCAGGATACGCAGTATTTT
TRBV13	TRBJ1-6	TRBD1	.	CASSSMDRAFNSPLHF	TGTGCCAGCAGCTCTATGGACAGGGCATTTAATTCACCCCTCCACTTT
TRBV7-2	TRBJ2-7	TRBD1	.	CASRPTGDYEQYF	TGTGCCAGCAGACCTACAGGGGACTACGAGCAGTACTTC
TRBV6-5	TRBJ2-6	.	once	CASSYLSGANVLTF	TGTGCCAGCAGTTACTTATCTGGGGCCAACGTCCTGACTTTC
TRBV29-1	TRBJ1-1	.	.	CSVEGTAKGTEAFF	TGCAGCGTCGAGGGGACCGCGAAGGGGACTGAAGCTTTCTTT
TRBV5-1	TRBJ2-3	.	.	CASSSLSGVSTDTQYF	TGCGCCAGCAGCTCCCTCTCAGGGGTTAGTACAGATACGCAGTATTTT
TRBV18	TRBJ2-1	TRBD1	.	CASSPGPDRGNEQFF	TGTGCCAGCTCGCCCGGGCCAGACAGGGGCAATGAGCAGTTCTTC
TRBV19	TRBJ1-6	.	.	CASSPGRPYSYNSPLHF	TGTGCCAGTAGCCCGGGACGACCATACTCCTATAATTCACCCCTCCACTTT
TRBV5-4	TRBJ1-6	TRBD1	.	CASSLQGFYSPLHF	TGTGCCAGCAGCCTACAGGGGTTCTATTCACCCCTCCACTTT
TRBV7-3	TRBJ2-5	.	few	CASSLTGRRVQETQYF	TGTGCCAGCAGCTTAACGGGAAGAAGAGTCCAGGAGACCCAGTACTTC
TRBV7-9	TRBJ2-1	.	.	CASSKRRDLNLYNEQFF	TGTGCCAGCAGCAAACGGCGGGACCTCAACCTTTACAATGAGCAGTTCTTC